This TCR beta chain derives from a study of CD8 T cells in ankylosing spondylitis. The CDR3 runs 11 residues. Trimming stripped 7 bases from V and 9 bases from J, with 13 bases between. Germline V lookup: CDR1 SQVTM, CDR2 ANQGSEA. TCRdb independently ran MiXCR on the 5' RACE reads; one entry per CDR3 protein. The data hold about 240,000 distinct CDR3 sequences, with around 10% observed a single time. This sequence originates from a male donor with ankylosing spondylitis or in good health (not recorded which). The sample comprised blood, either unsorted or a sorted T cell fraction (not recorded which). This chain joins TRBV29-1 and TRBJ2-1; weak D call: TRBD2 (6 bases). Here the CDR3 DNA reads TGCAGCGGAGAACGGGGAGGTGAGCAGTTCTTC. This codes for CSGERGGEQFF.